The rows below give T cell receptor beta chains drawn from one sample of a study of T cells in Graves' hyperthyroidism and ophthalmopathy. TCRdb itself ran the multiplex PCR reads through MiXCR, one entry per CDR3 protein. The data contain about 300,000 distinct CDR3 sequences, approximately 18% of them singletons. Sequencing was done on a sample of blood. These receptors came from a man aged 45 to 65 with Graves' ophthalmopathy. Both conserved end residues are part of each CDR3. Fields, in order: D gene, J gene, CDR3 length, V gene, clone size, CDR3 protein, CDR3 DNA. A D gene is named only where the DNA matches it firmly. Not all rows give a size; the values are once, few, many and, for expanded clones, a class.

d_call: .
j_call: TRBJ1-5
cdr3_length: 16
v_call: TRBV5-6
clone_size: many
cdr3_aa: CASSLAGSSGNQPQHF
cdr3_nt: TGTGCCAGCAGCTTGGCCGGGTCCTCCGGCAATCAGCCCCAGCATTTT

d_call: .
j_call: TRBJ1-2
cdr3_length: 13
v_call: TRBV3-1
clone_size: few
cdr3_aa: CASTLAVGSGYTF
cdr3_nt: TGTGCCAGCACCCTAGCAGTAGGGAGCGGCTACACCTTC

d_call: TRBD2
j_call: TRBJ2-1
cdr3_length: 15
v_call: TRBV6-1
clone_size: .
cdr3_aa: CASSSGLALYNEQFF
cdr3_nt: TGTGCCAGCAGTTCGGGACTAGCGTTATACAATGAGCAGTTCTTC

d_call: .
j_call: TRBJ1-1
cdr3_length: 15
v_call: TRBV20-1
clone_size: many
cdr3_aa: CSASRPGGENTEAFF
cdr3_nt: TGCAGTGCTAGCCGCCCGGGGGGAGAGAACACTGAAGCTTTCTTT

d_call: .
j_call: TRBJ2-5
cdr3_length: 13
v_call: TRBV29-1
clone_size: many
cdr3_aa: CSVEVNRGETQYF
cdr3_nt: TGCAGCGTTGAAGTGAACAGAGGGGAGACCCAGTACTTC

d_call: TRBD1
j_call: TRBJ2-1
cdr3_length: 16
v_call: TRBV7-9
clone_size: few
cdr3_aa: CASSLVVGTGVGEQFF
cdr3_nt: TGTGCCAGCAGCTTAGTGGTAGGGACAGGGGTAGGTGAGCAGTTCTTC

d_call: TRBD2
j_call: TRBJ2-5
cdr3_length: 20
v_call: TRBV18
clone_size: few
cdr3_aa: CASSPPWPGGAAGGRKTQYF
cdr3_nt: TGTGCCAGCTCACCACCTTGGCCAGGGGGTGCAGCGGGAGGGAGAAAGACCCAGTACTTC

d_call: .
j_call: TRBJ1-2
cdr3_length: 13
v_call: TRBV12-3/TRBV12-4
clone_size: many
cdr3_aa: CASSSLGRKGYTF
cdr3_nt: TGTGCCAGCAGTTCCCTGGGGAGAAAAGGCTACACCTTC

d_call: .
j_call: TRBJ2-1
cdr3_length: 13
v_call: TRBV27
clone_size: once
cdr3_aa: CASSFSVKNEQFF
cdr3_nt: TGTGCCAGCAGTTTCTCCGTAAAAAATGAGCAGTTCTTC

d_call: TRBD2
j_call: TRBJ2-7
cdr3_length: 15
v_call: TRBV20-1
clone_size: .
cdr3_aa: CSARTSGRAMYEQYF
cdr3_nt: TGCAGTGCCCGGACTAGCGGGAGGGCCATGTACGAGCAGTACTTC

d_call: .
j_call: TRBJ1-3
cdr3_length: 14
v_call: TRBV7-9
clone_size: few
cdr3_aa: CASSSLLTGNTIYF
cdr3_nt: TGTGCCAGCAGCTCCCTACTAACTGGAAACACCATATATTTT

d_call: .
j_call: TRBJ2-5
cdr3_length: 16
v_call: TRBV7-9
clone_size: once
cdr3_aa: CASSVGPTGVQETQYF
cdr3_nt: TGTGCCAGCAGCGTAGGCCCCACCGGGGTCCAAGAGACCCAGTACTTC

d_call: .
j_call: TRBJ2-3
cdr3_length: 14
v_call: TRBV4-1
clone_size: .
cdr3_aa: CASSQEGSTDTQYF
cdr3_nt: TGCGCCAGCAGCCAAGAGGGGAGCACAGATACGCAGTATTTT

d_call: TRBD2
j_call: TRBJ2-7
cdr3_length: 16
v_call: TRBV3-1
clone_size: many
cdr3_aa: CASRLGLAGGSYEQYF
cdr3_nt: TGTGCCAGCAGACTAGGACTAGCGGGAGGTTCCTACGAGCAGTACTTC

d_call: .
j_call: TRBJ1-2
cdr3_length: 16
v_call: TRBV4-2
clone_size: few
cdr3_aa: CASSQGAISTGYGYTF
cdr3_nt: TGTGCCAGCAGCCAAGGAGCGATATCGACAGGATATGGCTACACCTTC

d_call: TRBD1
j_call: TRBJ1-2
cdr3_length: 15
v_call: TRBV12-3/TRBV12-4
clone_size: few
cdr3_aa: CASSSWTGEGYGYTF
cdr3_nt: TGTGCCAGCAGTTCTTGGACAGGGGAGGGGTATGGCTACACCTTC

d_call: TRBD1
j_call: TRBJ1-1
cdr3_length: 17
v_call: TRBV18
clone_size: many
cdr3_aa: CASSPTFTDRTAGEAFF
cdr3_nt: TGTGCCAGCTCACCGACCTTTACGGACAGGACGGCCGGGGAAGCTTTCTTT

d_call: TRBD2
j_call: TRBJ2-1
cdr3_length: 16
v_call: TRBV20-1
clone_size: many
cdr3_aa: CSANSGLAGDTDEQFF
cdr3_nt: TGCAGTGCTAACTCCGGACTAGCGGGAGATACCGATGAGCAGTTCTTC

d_call: .
j_call: TRBJ1-5
cdr3_length: 16
v_call: TRBV28
clone_size: .
cdr3_aa: CASSSNTGPSNQPQHF
cdr3_nt: TGTGCCAGCAGTTCTAACACAGGGCCCAGCAATCAGCCCCAGCATTTT

d_call: TRBD1
j_call: TRBJ2-7
cdr3_length: 16
v_call: TRBV27
clone_size: .
cdr3_aa: CASSLSRPQGAGEQYF
cdr3_nt: TGTGCCAGCAGTTTATCGAGGCCCCAGGGGGCGGGCGAGCAGTACTTC

d_call: TRBD2
j_call: TRBJ2-1
cdr3_length: 20
v_call: TRBV11-2
clone_size: many
cdr3_aa: CASSLRGTSGDQSSYNEQFF
cdr3_nt: TGTGCCAGCAGCCTGCGGGGGACTAGCGGGGATCAAAGCTCCTACAATGAGCAGTTCTTC

d_call: .
j_call: TRBJ1-1
cdr3_length: 12
v_call: TRBV28
clone_size: .
cdr3_aa: CASHRTGGEAFF
cdr3_nt: TGTGCCAGCCACCGGACGGGCGGTGAAGCTTTCTTT

d_call: .
j_call: TRBJ1-5
cdr3_length: 15
v_call: TRBV3-1
clone_size: many
cdr3_aa: CASSQGPSREGPQHF
cdr3_nt: TGTGCCAGCAGCCAAGGACCGAGCAGGGAGGGGCCCCAGCATTTT

d_call: .
j_call: TRBJ1-2
cdr3_length: 8
v_call: TRBV2
clone_size: few
cdr3_aa: CARSFYTF
cdr3_nt: TGTGCCAGAAGTTTCTACACCTTC

d_call: .
j_call: TRBJ2-1
cdr3_length: 15
v_call: TRBV25-1
clone_size: few
cdr3_aa: CASSESNGDTNEQFF
cdr3_nt: TGTGCCAGCAGTGAATCGAACGGCGATACCAATGAGCAGTTCTTC

d_call: TRBD1
j_call: TRBJ1-5
cdr3_length: 16
v_call: TRBV25-1
clone_size: .
cdr3_aa: CASSAGTVYSNQPQHF
cdr3_nt: TGTGCCAGCAGTGCCGGGACAGTTTATAGCAATCAGCCCCAGCATTTT

d_call: .
j_call: TRBJ1-4
cdr3_length: 11
v_call: TRBV29-1
clone_size: .
cdr3_aa: CSGQDNEKLFF
cdr3_nt: TGCAGCGGCCAGGATAATGAAAAACTGTTTTTT

d_call: .
j_call: TRBJ1-1
cdr3_length: 15
v_call: TRBV9
clone_size: .
cdr3_aa: CASSVASGLHTEAFF
cdr3_nt: TGTGCCAGCAGCGTAGCTTCGGGGTTGCACACTGAAGCTTTCTTT

d_call: .
j_call: TRBJ2-1
cdr3_length: 15
v_call: TRBV28
clone_size: many
cdr3_aa: CASSSRDGSYNEQFF
cdr3_nt: TGTGCCAGCAGTTCCCGGGACGGTTCCTACAATGAGCAGTTCTTC

d_call: TRBD1
j_call: TRBJ1-4
cdr3_length: 14
v_call: TRBV19
clone_size: .
cdr3_aa: CASRQGETPKKLFF
cdr3_nt: TGTGCCAGCAGACAGGGGGAGACCCCAAAAAAACTGTTTTTT

d_call: .
j_call: TRBJ2-3
cdr3_length: 14
v_call: TRBV29-1
clone_size: .
cdr3_aa: CSAGGGAGADTQYF
cdr3_nt: TGCAGCGCCGGCGGCGGAGCCGGGGCAGATACGCAGTATTTT

d_call: TRBD1
j_call: TRBJ2-2
cdr3_length: 15
v_call: TRBV25-1
clone_size: .
cdr3_aa: CASTGQGWGTGELFF
cdr3_nt: TGTGCCAGCACCGGACAGGGATGGGGCACCGGGGAGCTGTTTTTT

d_call: .
j_call: TRBJ2-3
cdr3_length: 16
v_call: TRBV4-2
clone_size: .
cdr3_aa: CASSRHRDYRTDTQYF
cdr3_nt: TGTGCCAGCAGCCGGCACAGGGACTACCGCACAGATACGCAGTATTTT

d_call: .
j_call: TRBJ2-3
cdr3_length: 15
v_call: TRBV9
clone_size: many
cdr3_aa: CASSVGHPEADTQYF
cdr3_nt: TGTGCCAGCAGCGTGGGACACCCCGAGGCAGATACGCAGTATTTT

d_call: .
j_call: TRBJ2-5
cdr3_length: 14
v_call: TRBV20-1
clone_size: .
cdr3_aa: CSVRGSEAGETQYF
cdr3_nt: TGCAGTGTTAGAGGGTCGGAAGCGGGAGAGACCCAGTACTTC

d_call: TRBD2
j_call: TRBJ2-5
cdr3_length: 15
v_call: TRBV7-9
clone_size: few
cdr3_aa: CASSFALAGAETQYF
cdr3_nt: TGTGCCAGCAGCTTTGCACTAGCGGGCGCAGAGACCCAGTACTTC

d_call: .
j_call: TRBJ2-7
cdr3_length: 15
v_call: TRBV11-2
clone_size: many
cdr3_aa: CASSGRRDSGGVQYF
cdr3_nt: TGTGCCAGCAGCGGCCGCCGGGACAGTGGGGGGGTGCAGTACTTC

d_call: .
j_call: TRBJ2-7
cdr3_length: 13
v_call: TRBV27
clone_size: few
cdr3_aa: CASSLDAGYEQYF
cdr3_nt: TGTGCCAGCAGCCTAGATGCAGGCTACGAGCAGTACTTC

d_call: .
j_call: TRBJ1-3
cdr3_length: 14
v_call: TRBV2
clone_size: few
cdr3_aa: CASSSEASGNTIYF
cdr3_nt: TGTGCCAGCAGTAGTGAGGCATCTGGAAACACCATATATTTT

d_call: TRBD2
j_call: TRBJ2-7
cdr3_length: 15
v_call: TRBV4-2
clone_size: many
cdr3_aa: CASSQPSGRAGEQYF
cdr3_nt: TGTGCCAGCAGCCAACCTAGCGGGAGGGCCGGCGAGCAGTACTTC

d_call: .
j_call: TRBJ1-5
cdr3_length: 14
v_call: TRBV13
clone_size: .
cdr3_aa: CASSSQANNQPQHF
cdr3_nt: TGTGCCAGCAGCTCACAGGCGAACAATCAGCCCCAGCATTTT

d_call: TRBD2
j_call: TRBJ2-7
cdr3_length: 13
v_call: TRBV7-9
clone_size: many
cdr3_aa: CASRRDYPYEQYF
cdr3_nt: TGTGCCAGCAGGCGGGACTACCCCTACGAGCAGTACTTC

d_call: TRBD1
j_call: TRBJ2-7
cdr3_length: 16
v_call: TRBV11-3
clone_size: many
cdr3_aa: CASSLEGRTGTYEQYF
cdr3_nt: TGTGCCAGCAGCTTAGAAGGTAGGACAGGGACCTACGAGCAGTACTTC

d_call: TRBD1
j_call: TRBJ1-1
cdr3_length: 14
v_call: TRBV6-1
clone_size: many
cdr3_aa: CASSPTGGQAEAFF
cdr3_nt: TGTGCCAGCAGTCCGACCGGGGGACAGGCCGAAGCTTTCTTT

d_call: .
j_call: TRBJ2-3
cdr3_length: 14
v_call: TRBV20-1
clone_size: many
cdr3_aa: CSASWSSVTDTQYF
cdr3_nt: TGCAGTGCTAGCTGGAGTAGCGTCACAGATACGCAGTATTTT

d_call: TRBD2
j_call: TRBJ2-7
cdr3_length: 19
v_call: TRBV6-1
clone_size: .
cdr3_aa: CASSEAKKGLQREGHEQYF
cdr3_nt: TGTGCCAGCAGTGAAGCCAAAAAGGGGCTGCAGCGGGAGGGCCATGAGCAGTACTTC

d_call: TRBD2
j_call: TRBJ2-7
cdr3_length: 17
v_call: TRBV29-1
clone_size: .
cdr3_aa: CSVDAPGLAGLSYEQYF
cdr3_nt: TGCAGCGTTGACGCACCGGGACTAGCGGGACTCTCCTACGAGCAGTACTTC

d_call: .
j_call: TRBJ2-7
cdr3_length: 15
v_call: TRBV11-2
clone_size: many
cdr3_aa: CASSLVFREIYEQYF
cdr3_nt: TGTGCCAGCAGCTTAGTCTTCAGGGAAATCTACGAGCAGTACTTC

d_call: TRBD1
j_call: TRBJ2-3
cdr3_length: 16
v_call: TRBV5-5
clone_size: .
cdr3_aa: CASSLARGPSGNTQYF
cdr3_nt: TGTGCCAGCAGCTTGGCGAGGGGGCCGTCTGGAAATACGCAGTATTTT

d_call: TRBD1
j_call: TRBJ1-5
cdr3_length: 16
v_call: TRBV19
clone_size: .
cdr3_aa: CASSTRQGTNGQPQHF
cdr3_nt: TGTGCCAGTAGTACCCGACAGGGAACCAACGGGCAGCCCCAGCATTTT

d_call: TRBD1
j_call: TRBJ2-1
cdr3_length: 16
v_call: TRBV7-9
clone_size: many
cdr3_aa: CASSLAGQGVKNEQFF
cdr3_nt: TGTGCCAGCAGCTTAGCTGGACAGGGTGTTAAGAATGAGCAGTTCTTC

d_call: .
j_call: TRBJ2-7
cdr3_length: 14
v_call: TRBV5-5
clone_size: many
cdr3_aa: CASRSGQGTYEQYF
cdr3_nt: TGTGCCAGCAGGAGCGGCCAAGGGACCTACGAGCAGTACTTC

d_call: TRBD1
j_call: TRBJ2-1
cdr3_length: 15
v_call: TRBV2
clone_size: many
cdr3_aa: CASSEHVQGMNEQFF
cdr3_nt: TGTGCCAGCAGTGAACACGTACAGGGGATGAATGAGCAGTTCTTC

d_call: TRBD2
j_call: TRBJ2-1
cdr3_length: 17
v_call: TRBV28
clone_size: many
cdr3_aa: CASRSPGLAGVQNEQFF
cdr3_nt: TGTGCCAGCAGATCTCCGGGACTAGCGGGAGTGCAGAATGAGCAGTTCTTC

d_call: TRBD2
j_call: TRBJ2-6
cdr3_length: 16
v_call: TRBV6-2/TRBV6-3
clone_size: .
cdr3_aa: CASSFPGRAGANVLTF
cdr3_nt: TGTGCCAGCAGTTTTCCAGGGAGGGCTGGGGCCAACGTCCTGACTTTC

d_call: .
j_call: TRBJ1-2
cdr3_length: 14
v_call: TRBV30
clone_size: few
cdr3_aa: CAWREVGSPYGYTF
cdr3_nt: TGTGCCTGGAGGGAGGTAGGGTCGCCTTATGGCTACACCTTC

d_call: .
j_call: TRBJ1-5
cdr3_length: 15
v_call: TRBV5-6
clone_size: many
cdr3_aa: CASSLYRDIYQPQHF
cdr3_nt: TGTGCCAGCAGCTTGTATCGGGATATCTATCAGCCCCAGCATTTT

d_call: TRBD2
j_call: TRBJ2-7
cdr3_length: 14
v_call: TRBV9
clone_size: .
cdr3_aa: CASSRLAGDGEQYF
cdr3_nt: TGTGCCAGCAGCCGACTAGCGGGAGATGGCGAGCAGTACTTC

d_call: .
j_call: TRBJ2-7
cdr3_length: 15
v_call: TRBV11-3
clone_size: many
cdr3_aa: CASSPGPGSSYEQYF
cdr3_nt: TGTGCCAGCAGCCCCGGACCGGGGAGCTCCTACGAGCAGTACTTC

d_call: .
j_call: TRBJ1-6
cdr3_length: 15
v_call: TRBV6-1
clone_size: many
cdr3_aa: CASYPWAENNSPLHF
cdr3_nt: TGTGCCAGCTACCCCTGGGCCGAGAATAATTCACCCCTCCACTTT